Listed here are 10 T cell receptor beta chains from one sample, sequenced in a study of type 1 regulatory T cells. TCRdb re-called the reads with MiXCR, one entry per CDR3 protein. This table has fewer than 70,000 distinct CDR3 sequences, about 62% appearing once. No antigen has been assigned to these receptors. The sequenced sample was cultured T cells, either the whole culture or a sorted T cell fraction (not recorded which). Subset described: Tr1-enriched cell product generated in vitro against host alloantigens. These TCRs come from a human donor in good health.

This sequence joins TRBV6-1 and TRBJ2-7, with D perhaps matching TRBD1 (6 bases). The CDR3 runs 14 residues. The V gene's germline CDR1 is MNHNS and CDR2 SASEGT. The V end lost 7 bases, the J end lost 0 bases, and 13 bases lay between the germline ends. CDR3 residues: CASKVQGYSYEQYF. Here the CDR3 DNA reads TGTGCCAGCAAGGTGCAGGGGTACTCCTACGAGCAGTACTTC.

This clonotype was counted a few times. The rearrangement joins TRBV18 to TRBJ1-5, with D unresolved. This CDR3 has 13 residues. Germline assignment: CDR1 KGHSH and CDR2 LQKENI. V was pared by 2 bases and J by 3 bases, with 5 bases between. The CDR3 loop reads CASSPKDNQPQHF. The CDR3 nucleotides read TGTGCCAGCTCACCAAAGGACAATCAGCCCCAGCATTTT. Together with reference TRBV18 and TRBJ1-5, the CDR3 gives the full variable domain: NAGVMQNPRHLVRRRGQEARLRCSPMKGHSHVYWYRQLPEEGLKFMVYLQKENIIDESGMPKERFSAEFPKEGPSILRIQQVVRGDSAAYFCASSPKDNQPQHFGDGTRLSIL.

The chain employs TRBV27 and TRBJ1-2; D gene uncertain. Germline V CDR1 and CDR2: MNHEY, SMNVEV (reference sequence). CDR3 length: 14 amino acids. V gave up 3 bases and J gave up 4 bases, with 12 bases separating them. The CDR3 coding sequence is TGTGCCAGCAGTTTGACGGGAGGATCCTATGGCTACACCTTC. This gives the protein CASSLTGGSYGYTF.

This chain connects TRBV20-1 to TRBJ1-5; 7 bases map to TRBD1. The CDR3 has 16 residues. J was trimmed by 2 bases and V by 0 bases; bases with no gene match: 7. The germline V gene has CDR1 DFQATT and CDR2 SNEGSKA (reference sequence). CDR3 nucleotides: TGCAGTGCTAGAGATCCTCGCCAGGGGGGCAATCAGCCCCAGCATTTT. It yields the protein CSARDPRQGGNQPQHF.

The chain has TRBV29-1 and TRBJ1-1; D gene unclear. The CDR3 covers 11 residues. V was pared by 5 bases and J by 1 base, with 5 bases between. Germline-derived CDR1 and CDR2 are SQVTM and ANQGSEA. The CDR3 nucleotides read TGCAGCGTTCGAGAGAACACTGAAGCTTTCTTT. This codes for CSVRENTEAFF.

The CDR3 is CASRLGQNYEQYF. Written as DNA, the CDR3 is TGCGCCAGCAGACTGGGACAGAACTACGAGCAGTACTTC. V and J are TRBV4-3 and TRBJ2-7; 7 nucleotides match TRBD1. Germline values: CDR1 LGHNA, CDR2 YSLEER. The CDR3 loop spans 13 amino acids. V was clipped by 6 bases and J by 3 bases; unmatched bases: 5.

Worth noting for this clonotype: One end of the junction does not line up with germline, which may come from a read error. The V call is TRBV29-1, the J call TRBJ2-3; possible D gene TRBD1, 5 bases. Germline V gene data show CDR1 as SQVTM and CDR2 as ANQGSEA. CDR3 size: 12 residues. The CDR3 nucleotides are TGCAGCGTTGATACGCCGACAGATACGCAGTACTTT. Translating gives CSVDTPTDTQYF.

The rearrangement joins TRBV10-3 to TRBJ2-3, with TRBD2 matching 7 bases. V lost 6 bases and J lost 2; bases outside the gene matches: 5. This CDR3 comprises 14 residues. Germline CDR1 reads ENHRY; CDR2 reads SYGVKD. CDR3 DNA: TGTGCCATCAGCCCCGGGACTAACACAGATACGCAGTATTTT. Translation gives CAISPGTNTDTQYF.

J is TRBJ2-6 and V is TRBV5-1; weak D call: TRBD1 (5 bases). Germline loops: CDR1 SGHRS, CDR2 YFSETQ. The length of the CDR3 is 17 residues. Trimming shortened V by 5 bases and J by 1 base, and 16 bases separated the two germline ends. Here the CDR3 reads CASRRGQVTSGANVLTF. For the CDR3, the DNA is TGCGCCAGCAGAAGGGGCCAGGTAACGTCTGGGGCCAACGTCCTGACTTTC.

This clonotype was picked up one time. The rearrangement uses TRBV7-2 and TRBJ2-5; D call uncertain. The CDR3 runs 11 residues. Per germline, CDR1 SGHTA and CDR2 FQGNSA. The V and J ends lost 3 bases and 5 bases respectively, with 4 bases between them. CDR3 coding DNA: TGTGCCAGCAGCTTTAAGGAGACCCAGTACTTC. It codes for CASSFKETQYF. The variable domain in full, with the rest retrieved from reference TRBV7-2 and TRBJ2-5, is GAGVSQSPSNKVTEKGKDVELRCDPISGHTALYWYRQSLGQGLEFLIYFQGNSAPDKSGLPSDRFSAERTGGSVSTLTIQRTQQEDSAVYLCASSFKETQYFGPGTRLLVL.